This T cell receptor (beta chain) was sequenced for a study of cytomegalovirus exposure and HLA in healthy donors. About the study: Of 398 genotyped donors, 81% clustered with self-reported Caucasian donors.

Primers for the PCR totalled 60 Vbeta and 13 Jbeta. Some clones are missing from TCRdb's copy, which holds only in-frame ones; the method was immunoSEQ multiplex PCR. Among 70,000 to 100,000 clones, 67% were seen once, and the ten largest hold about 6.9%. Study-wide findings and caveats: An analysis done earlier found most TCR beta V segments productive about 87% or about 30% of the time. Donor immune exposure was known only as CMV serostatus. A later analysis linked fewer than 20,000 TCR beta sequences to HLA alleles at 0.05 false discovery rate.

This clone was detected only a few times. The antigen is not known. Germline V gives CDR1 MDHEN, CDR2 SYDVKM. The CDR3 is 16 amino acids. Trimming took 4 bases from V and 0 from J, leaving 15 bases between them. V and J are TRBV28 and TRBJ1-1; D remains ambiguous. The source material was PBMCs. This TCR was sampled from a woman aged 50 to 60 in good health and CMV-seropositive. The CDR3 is CASSSPGRTMNTEAFF. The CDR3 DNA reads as TGTGCCAGCAGTTCACCGGGAAGAACCATGAACACTGAAGCTTTCTTT.